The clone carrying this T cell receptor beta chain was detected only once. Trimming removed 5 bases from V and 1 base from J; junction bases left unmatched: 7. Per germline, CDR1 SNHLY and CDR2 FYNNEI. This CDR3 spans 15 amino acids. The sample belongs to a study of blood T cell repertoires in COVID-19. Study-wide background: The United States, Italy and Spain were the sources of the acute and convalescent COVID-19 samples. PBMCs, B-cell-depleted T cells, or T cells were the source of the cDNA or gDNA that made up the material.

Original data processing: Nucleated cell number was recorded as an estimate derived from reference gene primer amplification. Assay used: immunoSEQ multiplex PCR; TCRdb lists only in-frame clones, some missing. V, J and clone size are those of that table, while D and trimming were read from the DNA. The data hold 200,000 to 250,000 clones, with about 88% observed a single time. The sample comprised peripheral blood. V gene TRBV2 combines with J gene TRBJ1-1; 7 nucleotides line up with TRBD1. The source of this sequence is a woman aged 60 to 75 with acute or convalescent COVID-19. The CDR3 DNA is TGTGCCAGCAGTCGACAGGGTGGCGGGAACACTGAAGCTTTCTTT. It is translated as CASSRQGGGNTEAFF.